Following are 4 T cell receptor beta chains from one sample sequenced in a study of blood T cell repertoires in COVID-19. Generated by immunoSEQ multiplex PCR, the TCRdb table keeps only in-frame clones and is missing some. This sample has over 600,000 clones, with over 80% found just once. Sequenced: peripheral blood. The source of these receptors is a young woman with acute or convalescent COVID-19.

The chain combines TRBV5-1 with TRBJ1-2; possibly TRBD1 for D (5 bases). Trimming shortened V by 2 bases and J by 0 bases, and 17 bases separated the two germline ends. Germline assignment: CDR1 SGHRS and CDR2 YFSETQ. The CDR3 runs to 17 residues. Written as DNA, the CDR3 is TGCGCCAGCAGCTTAGGGGTCGTCAAGCCGTCTAACTATGGCTACACCTTC. Residues: CASSLGVVKPSNYGYTF.

The CDR3 region has the DNA TGCGCCAGCAGCCCCGGACAGGTGAACACCGGGGAGCTGTTTTTT. Translating gives CASSPGQVNTGELFF. This chain connects TRBV4-1 to TRBJ2-2, with TRBD1 matching 7 bases. Looked up from germline, CDR1 is MGHRA and CDR2 is YSYEKL. This CDR3 is 15 amino acids long. V lost 4 bases, J lost 1 base, and 3 bases stayed unmatched.

The gene calls are TRBV6-5 and TRBJ1-2; perhaps TRBD1 as D (5 bases). The CDR3 runs 13 residues. Trimming shortened V by 8 bases and J by 4 bases, and 14 bases separated the two germline ends. The germline gives CDR1 MNHEY, CDR2 SVGAGI. The CDR3 DNA follows: TGTGCCAGCGGGGCCGGGACTTTCTATGGCTACACCTTC. It encodes CASGAGTFYGYTF.

This clone appeared a few times. The chain is built from TRBV19 and TRBJ2-2, with TRBD1 matching 8 bases. The V segment lost 5 bases and the J segment 1 base; nucleotides outside the gene matches: 3. The V gene's germline CDR1 is LNHDA and CDR2 SQIVND (reference sequence). The CDR3 sequence is 15 residues long. CDR3 DNA sequence: TGTGCCAGTAGTCCCGGGACAGGGAACACCGGGGAGCTGTTTTTT. Encoded protein: CASSPGTGNTGELFF.